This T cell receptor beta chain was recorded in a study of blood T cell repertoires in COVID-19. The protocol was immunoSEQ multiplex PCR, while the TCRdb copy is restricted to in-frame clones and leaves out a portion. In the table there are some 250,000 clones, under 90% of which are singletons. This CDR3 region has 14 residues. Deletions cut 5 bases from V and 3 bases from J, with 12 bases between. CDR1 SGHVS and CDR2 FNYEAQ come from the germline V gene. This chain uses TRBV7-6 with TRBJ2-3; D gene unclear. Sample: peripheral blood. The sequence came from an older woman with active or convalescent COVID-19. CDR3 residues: CASSRSGVTDTQYF. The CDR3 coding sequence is TGTGCCAGCAGCCGGAGTGGAGTTACAGATACGCAGTATTTT.